This record concerns one T cell receptor beta chain sequence. Its antigen is currently unknown. The data were taken from a study of shared clonotypes between healthy human individuals. Study information: Per donor, three plates held CD4 naive cells, three held CD4 memory, two held CD8 naive and one held CD8 memory.

Measured with immunoSEQ multiplex PCR; TCRdb has only the in-frame clones, and not every one. Among some 240,000 clones listed, under 80% were seen once. Germline V gives CDR1 SGDLS, CDR2 YYNGEE. This CDR3 has 15 residues. Trimming removed 4 bases at V and 4 bases at J, with 15 bases between. Study-level results: The four-donor shared clonotypes exceeded non-shared clonotypes in generation probability, with non-shared ones scoring lower. Relative to memory subsets, naive subsets generally showed larger estimated richness. Large depth notwithstanding, sorted-subset sequencing proved incomplete by rarefaction.

The sequenced material came from memory CD4+ T cells sorted from blood. Subset here: CD45RA-negative fraction. The rearrangement uses TRBV9 and TRBJ2-1; D call uncertain. The receptor comes from a man aged 25-45 years in good health. The CDR3 sequence is CASSPVGLQYNEQFF. The DNA for the CDR3 is TGTGCCAGCAGCCCGGTAGGGCTCCAATACAATGAGCAGTTCTTC.